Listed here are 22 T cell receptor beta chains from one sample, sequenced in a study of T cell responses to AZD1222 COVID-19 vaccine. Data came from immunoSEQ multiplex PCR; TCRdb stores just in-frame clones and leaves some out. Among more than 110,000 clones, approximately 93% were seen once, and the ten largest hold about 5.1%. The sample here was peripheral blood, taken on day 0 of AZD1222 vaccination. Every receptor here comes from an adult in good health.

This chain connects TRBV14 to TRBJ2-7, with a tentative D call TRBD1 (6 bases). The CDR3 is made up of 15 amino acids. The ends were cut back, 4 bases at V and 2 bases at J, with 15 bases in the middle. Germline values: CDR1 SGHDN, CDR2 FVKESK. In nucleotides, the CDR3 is TGTGCCAGCAGCCCCACAGGGTTGGGCCCCTACGAGCAGTACTTC. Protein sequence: CASSPTGLGPYEQYF.

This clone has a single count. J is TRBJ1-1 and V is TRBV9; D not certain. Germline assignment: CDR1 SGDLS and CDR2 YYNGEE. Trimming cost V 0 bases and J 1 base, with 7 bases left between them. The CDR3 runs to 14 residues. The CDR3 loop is CASSVVSGNTEAFF. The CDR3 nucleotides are TGTGCCAGCAGCGTAGTTTCGGGGAACACTGAAGCTTTCTTT.

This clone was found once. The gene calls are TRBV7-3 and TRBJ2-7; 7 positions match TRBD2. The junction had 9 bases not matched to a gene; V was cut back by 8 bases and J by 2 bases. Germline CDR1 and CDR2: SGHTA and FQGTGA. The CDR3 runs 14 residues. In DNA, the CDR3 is TGTGCCAGCGCCCCGGGGACTACTCCCTACGAGCAGTACTTC. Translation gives CASAPGTTPYEQYF.

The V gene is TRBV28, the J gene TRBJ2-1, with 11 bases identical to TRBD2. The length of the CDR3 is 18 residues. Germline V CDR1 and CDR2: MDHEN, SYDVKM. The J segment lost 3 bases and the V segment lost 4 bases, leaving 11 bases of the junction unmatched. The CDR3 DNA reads TGTGCCAGCAGTTCACTGTTTAGACTAGCGGGGTACTACAATGAGCAGTTCTTC. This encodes CASSSLFRLAGYYNEQFF.

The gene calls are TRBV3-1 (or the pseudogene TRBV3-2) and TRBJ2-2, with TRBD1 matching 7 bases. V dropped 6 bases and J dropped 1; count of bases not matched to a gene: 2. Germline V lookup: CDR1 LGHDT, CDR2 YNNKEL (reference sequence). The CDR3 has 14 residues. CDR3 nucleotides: TGTGCCAGCAGTGGGACAGTGAACACCGGGGAGCTGTTTTTT. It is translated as CASSGTVNTGELFF.

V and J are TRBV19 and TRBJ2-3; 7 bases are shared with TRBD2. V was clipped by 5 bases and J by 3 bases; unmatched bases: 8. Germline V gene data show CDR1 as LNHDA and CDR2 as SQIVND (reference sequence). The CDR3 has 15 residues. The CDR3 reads CASSLAGVVTDTQYF. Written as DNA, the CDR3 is TGTGCCAGTAGTCTGGCGGGAGTTGTAACAGATACGCAGTATTTT.

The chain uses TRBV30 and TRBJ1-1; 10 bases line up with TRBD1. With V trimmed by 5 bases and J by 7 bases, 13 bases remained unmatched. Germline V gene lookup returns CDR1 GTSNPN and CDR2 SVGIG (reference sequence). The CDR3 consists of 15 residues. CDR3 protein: CAWSIGQGVRNEAFF. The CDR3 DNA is TGTGCCTGGTCCATAGGACAGGGGGTAAGGAATGAAGCTTTCTTT.

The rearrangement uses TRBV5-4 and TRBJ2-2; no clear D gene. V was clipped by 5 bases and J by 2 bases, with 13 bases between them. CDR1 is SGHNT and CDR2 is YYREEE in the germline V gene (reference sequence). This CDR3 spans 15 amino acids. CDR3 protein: CASSPGISNTGELFF. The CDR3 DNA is TGTGCCAGCAGTCCTGGAATCTCAAACACCGGGGAGCTGTTTTTT.

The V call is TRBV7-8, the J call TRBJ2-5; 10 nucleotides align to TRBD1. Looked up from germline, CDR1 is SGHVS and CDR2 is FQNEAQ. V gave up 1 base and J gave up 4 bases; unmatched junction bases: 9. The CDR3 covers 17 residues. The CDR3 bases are TGTGCCAGCAGCTTAGACACGAGACAGGGGGCGAGAGAGACCCAGTACTTC. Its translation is CASSLDTRQGARETQYF. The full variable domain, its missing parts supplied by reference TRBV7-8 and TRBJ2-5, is GAGVSQSPRYKVAKRGQDVALRCDPISGHVSLFWYQQALGQGPEFLTYFQNEAQLDKSGLPSDRFFAERPEGSVSTLKIQRTQQEDSAVYLCASSLDTRQGARETQYFGPGTRLLVL.

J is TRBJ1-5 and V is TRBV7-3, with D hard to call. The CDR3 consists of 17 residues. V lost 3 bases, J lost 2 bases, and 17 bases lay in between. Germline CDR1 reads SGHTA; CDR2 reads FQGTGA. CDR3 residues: CASSFSTAEFGNQPQHF. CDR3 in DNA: TGTGCCAGCAGCTTCAGTACGGCAGAATTCGGCAATCAGCCCCAGCATTTT.

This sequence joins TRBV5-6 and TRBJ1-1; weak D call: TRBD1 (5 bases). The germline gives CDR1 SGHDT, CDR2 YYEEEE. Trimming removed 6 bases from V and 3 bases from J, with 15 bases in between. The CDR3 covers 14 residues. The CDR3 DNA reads TGTGCCAGCATTCCTAAGGGGAAGTACACTGAAGCTTTCTTT. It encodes CASIPKGKYTEAFF. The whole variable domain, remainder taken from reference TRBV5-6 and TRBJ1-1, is DAGVTQSPTHLIKTRGQQVTLRCSPKSGHDTVSWYQQALGQGPQFIFQYYEEEERQRGNFPDRFSGHQFPNYSSELNVNALLLGDSALYLCASIPKGKYTEAFFGQGTRLTVV.

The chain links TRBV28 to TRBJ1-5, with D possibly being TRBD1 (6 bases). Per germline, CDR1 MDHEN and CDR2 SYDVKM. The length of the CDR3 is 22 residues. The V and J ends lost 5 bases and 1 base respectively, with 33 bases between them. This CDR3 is CASSPQNVVPFAGAYSNQPQHF. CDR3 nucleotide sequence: TGTGCCAGCAGTCCCCAAAACGTGGTCCCATTCGCGGGGGCATACAGCAATCAGCCCCAGCATTTT. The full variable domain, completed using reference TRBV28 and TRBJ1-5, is DVKVTQSSRYLVKRTGEKVFLECVQDMDHENMFWYRQDPGLGLRLIYFSYDVKMKEKGDIPEGYSVSREKKERFSLILESASTNQTSMYLCASSPQNVVPFAGAYSNQPQHFGDGTRLSIL.

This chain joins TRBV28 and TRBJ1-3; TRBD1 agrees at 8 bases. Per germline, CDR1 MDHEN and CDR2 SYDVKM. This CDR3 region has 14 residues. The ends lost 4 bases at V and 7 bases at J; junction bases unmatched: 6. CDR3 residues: CASSWTGSANTIYF. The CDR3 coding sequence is TGTGCCAGCAGTTGGACAGGGAGTGCTAACACCATATATTTT. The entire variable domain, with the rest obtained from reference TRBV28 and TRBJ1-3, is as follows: DVKVTQSSRYLVKRTGEKVFLECVQDMDHENMFWYRQDPGLGLRLIYFSYDVKMKEKGDIPEGYSVSREKKERFSLILESASTNQTSMYLCASSWTGSANTIYFGEGSWLTVV.

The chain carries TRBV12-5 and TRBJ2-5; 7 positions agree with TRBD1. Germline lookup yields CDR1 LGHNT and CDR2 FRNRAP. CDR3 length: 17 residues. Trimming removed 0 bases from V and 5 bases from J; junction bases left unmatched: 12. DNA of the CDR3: TGTGCTAGTGGTTTGGTACGAAGTGGGACAGTCACGGAGACCCAGTACTTC. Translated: CASGLVRSGTVTETQYF.

The CDR3 reads CASSHAGDQETQYF. The CDR3 DNA reads as TGTGCCAGCAGCCACGCAGGGGACCAAGAGACCCAGTACTTC. The J gene is TRBJ2-5, the V gene TRBV3-1 (or the pseudogene TRBV3-2); maybe TRBD1 (6 bases). There are 14 residues in the CDR3. V lost 3 bases and J lost 0, with 8 bases in between. Germline loops: CDR1 LGHDT, CDR2 YNNKEL (reference sequence).

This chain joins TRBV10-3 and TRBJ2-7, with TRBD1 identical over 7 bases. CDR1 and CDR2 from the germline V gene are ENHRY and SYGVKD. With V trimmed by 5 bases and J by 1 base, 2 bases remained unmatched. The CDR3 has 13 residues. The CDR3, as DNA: TGTGCCATCAGTAGGACAGGATCCTACGAGCAGTACTTC. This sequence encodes CAISRTGSYEQYF.

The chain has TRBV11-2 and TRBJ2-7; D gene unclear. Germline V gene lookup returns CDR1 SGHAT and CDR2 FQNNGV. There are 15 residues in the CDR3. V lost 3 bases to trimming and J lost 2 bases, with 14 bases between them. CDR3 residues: CASSFLVSTAYEQYF. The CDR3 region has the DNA TGTGCCAGCAGCTTCCTGGTCAGCACCGCCTACGAGCAGTACTTC. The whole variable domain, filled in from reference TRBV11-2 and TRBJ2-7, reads EAGVAQSPRYKIIEKRQSVAFWCNPISGHATLYWYQQILGQGPKLLIQFQNNGVVDDSQLPKDRFSAERLKGVDSTLKIQPAKLEDSAVYLCASSFLVSTAYEQYFGPGTRLTVT.

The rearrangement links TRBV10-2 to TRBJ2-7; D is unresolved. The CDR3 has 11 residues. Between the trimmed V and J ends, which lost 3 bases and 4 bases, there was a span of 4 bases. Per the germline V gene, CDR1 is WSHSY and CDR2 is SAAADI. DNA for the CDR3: TGCGCCAGCAGTGATAGTTACGAGCAGTACTTC. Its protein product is CASSDSYEQYF.

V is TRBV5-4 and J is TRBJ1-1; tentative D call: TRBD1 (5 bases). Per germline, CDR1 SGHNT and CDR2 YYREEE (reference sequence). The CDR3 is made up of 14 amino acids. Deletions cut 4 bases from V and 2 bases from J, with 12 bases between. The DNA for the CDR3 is TGTGCCAGCAGCCTAGGGACTGAAAACACTGAAGCTTTCTTT. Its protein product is CASSLGTENTEAFF. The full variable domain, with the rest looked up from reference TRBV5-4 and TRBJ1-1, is ETGVTQSPTHLIKTRGQQVTLRCSSQSGHNTVSWYQQALGQGPQFIFQYYREEENGRGNFPPRFSGLQFPNYSSELNVNALELDDSALYLCASSLGTENTEAFFGQGTRLTVV.

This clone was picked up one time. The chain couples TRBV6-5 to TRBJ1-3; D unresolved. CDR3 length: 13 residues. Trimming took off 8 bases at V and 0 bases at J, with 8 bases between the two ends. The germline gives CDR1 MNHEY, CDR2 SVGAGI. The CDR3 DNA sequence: TGTGCCAGCGTTCGTGTCTCTGGAAACACCATATATTTT. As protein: CASVRVSGNTIYF.

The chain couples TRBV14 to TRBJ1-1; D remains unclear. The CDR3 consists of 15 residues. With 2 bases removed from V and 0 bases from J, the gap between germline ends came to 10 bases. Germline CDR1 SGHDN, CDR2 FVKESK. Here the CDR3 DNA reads TGTGCCAGCAGCCAAAACTTCGTGCTGAACACTGAAGCTTTCTTT. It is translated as CASSQNFVLNTEAFF.

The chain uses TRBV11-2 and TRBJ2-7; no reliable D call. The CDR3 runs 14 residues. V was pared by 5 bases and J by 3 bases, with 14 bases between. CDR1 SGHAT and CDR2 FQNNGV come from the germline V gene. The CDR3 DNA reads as TGTGCCAGCAGCGGACGGGTGACTGGCTACGAGCAGTACTTC. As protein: CASSGRVTGYEQYF.